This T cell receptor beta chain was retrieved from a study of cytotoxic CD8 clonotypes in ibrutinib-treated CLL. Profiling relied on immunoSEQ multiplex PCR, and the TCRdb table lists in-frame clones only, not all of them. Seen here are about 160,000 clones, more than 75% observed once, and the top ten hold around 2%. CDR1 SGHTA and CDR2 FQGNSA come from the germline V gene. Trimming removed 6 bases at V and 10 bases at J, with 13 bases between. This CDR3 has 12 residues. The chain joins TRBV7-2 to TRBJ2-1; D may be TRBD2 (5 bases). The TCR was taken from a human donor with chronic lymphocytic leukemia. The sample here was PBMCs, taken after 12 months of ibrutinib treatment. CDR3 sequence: CASRLLVGEQFF. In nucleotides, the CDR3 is TGTGCCAGCAGACTACTAGTGGGGGAGCAGTTCTTC. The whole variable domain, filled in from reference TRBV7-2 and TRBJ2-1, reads GAGVSQSPSNKVTEKGKDVELRCDPISGHTALYWYRQSLGQGLEFLIYFQGNSAPDKSGLPSDRFSAERTGGSVSTLTIQRTQQEDSAVYLCASRLLVGEQFFGPGTRLTVL.